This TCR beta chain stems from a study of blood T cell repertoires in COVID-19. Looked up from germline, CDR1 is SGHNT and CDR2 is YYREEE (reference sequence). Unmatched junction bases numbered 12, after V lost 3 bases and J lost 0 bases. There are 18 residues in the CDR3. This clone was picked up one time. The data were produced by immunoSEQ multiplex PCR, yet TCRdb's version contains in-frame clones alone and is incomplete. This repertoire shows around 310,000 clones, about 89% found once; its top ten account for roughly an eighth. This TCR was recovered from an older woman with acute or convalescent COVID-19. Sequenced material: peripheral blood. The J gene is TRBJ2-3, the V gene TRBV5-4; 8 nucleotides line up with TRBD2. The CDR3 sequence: CASSSRSSGGHSTDTQYF. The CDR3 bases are TGTGCCAGCAGCTCCCGGTCCAGCGGGGGACATAGCACAGATACGCAGTATTTT.